The clone carrying this T cell receptor (beta chain) was picked up many times. Its antigen is still unknown. These data are taken from a study of early T cells in non-severe SARS-CoV-2 infection. Study-wide background: The study sequenced bulk RNA from unsorted whole blood, with chains unpaired.

Study-wide points: Matches to VDJdb favored anti-spike CD8 responses and missed private and CD4 specificities.

Molecules of cDNA were individually given unique molecular identifiers that were attached to them. MiXCR, applied by TCRdb to the 5' RACE reads, yields one record per CDR3 protein. The data contain tens of thousands of distinct CDR3 sequences, about 4.9% of them singletons. The V and J ends lost 3 bases and 2 bases respectively, with 9 bases between them. The CDR3 runs 14 residues. The germline V gene encodes CDR1 SGHTA and CDR2 FQGNSA. The genes are TRBV7-2 and TRBJ2-3; D may be TRBD1 (5 bases). The sample in question was whole blood, obtained at baseline. The source of this sequence is an adult who was a healthcare worker with PCR-confirmed SARS-CoV-2 infection or an uninfected control (not recorded which). The CDR3 DNA reads as TGTGCCAGCAGCTTGGACAAGGCCACAGATACGCAGTATTTT. It specifies CASSLDKATDTQYF. The whole variable domain, filled in from reference TRBV7-2 and TRBJ2-3, reads GAGVSQSPSNKVTEKGKDVELRCDPISGHTALYWYRQSLGQGLEFLIYFQGNSAPDKSGLPSDRFSAERTGGSVSTLTIQRTQQEDSAVYLCASSLDKATDTQYFGPGTRLTVL.